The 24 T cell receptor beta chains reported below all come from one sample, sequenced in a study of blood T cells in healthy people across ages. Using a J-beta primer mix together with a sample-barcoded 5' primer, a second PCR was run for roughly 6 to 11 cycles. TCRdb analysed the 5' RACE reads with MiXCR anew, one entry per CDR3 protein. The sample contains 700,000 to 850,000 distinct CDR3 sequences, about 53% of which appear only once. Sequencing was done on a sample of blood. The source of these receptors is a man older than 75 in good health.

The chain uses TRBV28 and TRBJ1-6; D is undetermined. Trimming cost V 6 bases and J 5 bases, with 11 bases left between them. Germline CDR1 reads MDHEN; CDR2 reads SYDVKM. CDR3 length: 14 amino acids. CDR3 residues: CASSLNGDNSPLHF. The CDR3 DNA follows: TGTGCCAGCAGCCTTAATGGCGATAATTCACCCCTCCACTTT.

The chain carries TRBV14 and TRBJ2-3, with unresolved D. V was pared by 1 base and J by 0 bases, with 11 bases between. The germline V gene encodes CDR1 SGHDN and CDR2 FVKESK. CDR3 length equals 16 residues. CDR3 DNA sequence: TGTGCCAGCAGCCAAGGTCGTCAGGCGAGCACAGATACGCAGTATTTT. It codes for CASSQGRQASTDTQYF. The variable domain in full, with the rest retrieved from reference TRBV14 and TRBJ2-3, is EAGVTQFPSHSVIEKGQTVTLRCDPISGHDNLYWYRRVMGKEIKFLLHFVKESKQDESGMPNNRFLAERTGGTYSTLKVQPAELEDSGVYFCASSQGRQASTDTQYFGPGTRLTVL.

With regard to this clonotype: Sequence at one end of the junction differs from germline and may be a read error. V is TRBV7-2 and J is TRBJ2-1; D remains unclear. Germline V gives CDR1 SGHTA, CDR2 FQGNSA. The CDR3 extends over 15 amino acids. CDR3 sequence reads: CAGSLAVISYNEQFF. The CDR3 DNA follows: TGTGCCGGCAGCTTAGCTGTGATCTCCTACAATGAGCAGTTCTTC.

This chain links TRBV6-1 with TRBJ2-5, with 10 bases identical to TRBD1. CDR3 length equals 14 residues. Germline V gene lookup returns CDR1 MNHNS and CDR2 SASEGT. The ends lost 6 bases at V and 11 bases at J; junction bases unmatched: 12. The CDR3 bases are TGTGCCAGCAGAGGACAGGGGGTACACAATGAGCAGTACTTC. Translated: CASRGQGVHNEQYF.

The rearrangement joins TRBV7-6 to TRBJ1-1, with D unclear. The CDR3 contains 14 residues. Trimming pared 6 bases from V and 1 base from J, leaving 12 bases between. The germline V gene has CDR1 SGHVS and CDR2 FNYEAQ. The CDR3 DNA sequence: TGTGCCAGCAGATTAAAGCAGCAGAACACTGAAGCTTTCTTT. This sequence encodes CASRLKQQNTEAFF.

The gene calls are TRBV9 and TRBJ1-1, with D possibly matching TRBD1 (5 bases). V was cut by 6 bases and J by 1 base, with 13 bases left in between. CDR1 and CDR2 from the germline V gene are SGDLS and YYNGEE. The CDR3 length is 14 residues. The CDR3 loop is CASTIPTGNTEAFF. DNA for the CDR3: TGTGCCAGCACCATTCCTACAGGGAACACTGAAGCTTTCTTT.

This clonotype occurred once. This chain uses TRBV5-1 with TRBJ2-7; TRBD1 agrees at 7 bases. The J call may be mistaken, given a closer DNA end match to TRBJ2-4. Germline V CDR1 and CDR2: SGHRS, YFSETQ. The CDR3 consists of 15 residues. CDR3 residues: CASSQPGTEKNIQYF. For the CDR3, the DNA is TGCGCCAGCAGCCAACCGGGGACAGAAAAAAACATTCAGTACTTC.

The CDR3 DNA follows: TGTGCCAGCAGGAAGGGTAGGAAGGCCGCCTACAATGAGCAGTTCTTC. Amino acids: CASRKGRKAAYNEQFF. The chain carries TRBV28 and TRBJ2-1; unclear D gene. With 6 bases removed from V and 2 bases from J, the gap between germline ends came to 17 bases. CDR1 is MDHEN and CDR2 is SYDVKM in the germline V gene. The CDR3 length is 16 residues.

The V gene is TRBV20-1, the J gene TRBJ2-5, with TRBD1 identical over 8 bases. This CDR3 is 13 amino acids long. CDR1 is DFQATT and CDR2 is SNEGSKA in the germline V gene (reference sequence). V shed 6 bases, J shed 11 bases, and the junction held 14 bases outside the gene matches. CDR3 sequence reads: CSAPTGDRNEQYF. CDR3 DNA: TGCAGTGCCCCGACAGGGGATCGCAATGAGCAGTACTTC.

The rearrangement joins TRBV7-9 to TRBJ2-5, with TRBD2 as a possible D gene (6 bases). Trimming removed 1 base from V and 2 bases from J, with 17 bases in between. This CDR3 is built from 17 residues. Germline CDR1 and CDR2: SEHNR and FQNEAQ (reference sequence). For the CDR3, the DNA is TGTGCCAGCAGCTTAGGGCCACGGGAGAGGTTACAAGAGACCCAGTACTTC. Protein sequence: CASSLGPRERLQETQYF.

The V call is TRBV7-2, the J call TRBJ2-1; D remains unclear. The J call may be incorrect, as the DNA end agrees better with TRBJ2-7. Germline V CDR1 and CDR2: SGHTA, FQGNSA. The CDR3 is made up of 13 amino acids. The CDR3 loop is CASTFPSYNEQYF. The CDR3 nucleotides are TGTGCCAGCACCTTTCCATCCTACAATGAGCAGTACTTC.

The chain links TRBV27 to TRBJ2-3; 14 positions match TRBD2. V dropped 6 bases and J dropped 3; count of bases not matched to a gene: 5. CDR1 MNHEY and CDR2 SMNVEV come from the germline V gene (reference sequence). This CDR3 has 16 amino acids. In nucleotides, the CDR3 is TGTGCCAGCAGGACTAGCGGGAGGGCCGGGACAGATACGCAGTATTTT. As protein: CASRTSGRAGTDTQYF.

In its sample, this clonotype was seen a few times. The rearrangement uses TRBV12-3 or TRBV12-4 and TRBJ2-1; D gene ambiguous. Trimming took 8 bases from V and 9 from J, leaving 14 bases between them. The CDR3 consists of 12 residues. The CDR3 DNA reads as TGTGCCAGCTCCAACATCCATATTGAGCAGTTCTTC. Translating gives CASSNIHIEQFF.

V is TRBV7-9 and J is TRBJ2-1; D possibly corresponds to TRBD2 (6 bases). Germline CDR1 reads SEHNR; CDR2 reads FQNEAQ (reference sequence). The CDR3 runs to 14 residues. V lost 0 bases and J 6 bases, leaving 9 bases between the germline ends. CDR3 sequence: CASSLALTSNEQFF. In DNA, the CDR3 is TGTGCCAGCAGCTTAGCGCTGACTAGCAATGAGCAGTTCTTC. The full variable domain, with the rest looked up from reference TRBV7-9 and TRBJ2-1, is DTGVSQNPRHKITKRGQNVTFRCDPISEHNRLYWYRQTLGQGPEFLTYFQNEAQLEKSRLLSDRFSAERPKGSFSTLEIQRTEQGDSAMYLCASSLALTSNEQFFGPGTRLTVL.

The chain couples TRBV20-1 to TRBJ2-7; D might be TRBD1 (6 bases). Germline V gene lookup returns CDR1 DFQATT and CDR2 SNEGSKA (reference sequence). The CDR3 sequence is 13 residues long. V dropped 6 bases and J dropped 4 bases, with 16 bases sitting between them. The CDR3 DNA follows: TGCAGTGCGTCTGGGGGCAGGGAGTACGAGCAGTACTTC. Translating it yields CSASGGREYEQYF.

In nucleotides, the CDR3 is TGCAGTGCTAGCCCGACTAGCGGGAGCTGGGATGAGCAGTTCTTC. This codes for CSASPTSGSWDEQFF. The rearrangement links TRBV20-1 to TRBJ2-1; 12 bases line up with TRBD2. V gave up 3 bases and J gave up 8 bases; unmatched junction bases: 8. CDR1 and CDR2 from the germline V gene are DFQATT and SNEGSKA (reference sequence). The CDR3 covers 15 residues.

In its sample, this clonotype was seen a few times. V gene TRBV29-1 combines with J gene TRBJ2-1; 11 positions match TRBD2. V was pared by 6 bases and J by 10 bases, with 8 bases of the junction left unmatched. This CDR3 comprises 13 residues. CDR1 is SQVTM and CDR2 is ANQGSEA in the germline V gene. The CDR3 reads CSVADSGRAEQFF. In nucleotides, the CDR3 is TGCAGCGTCGCTGATAGCGGGAGGGCCGAGCAGTTCTTC.

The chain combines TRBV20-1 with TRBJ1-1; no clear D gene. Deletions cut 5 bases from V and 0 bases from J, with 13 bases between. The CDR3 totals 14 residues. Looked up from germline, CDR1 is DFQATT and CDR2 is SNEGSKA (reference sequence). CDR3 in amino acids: CSAPGPRLNTEAFF. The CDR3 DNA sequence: TGCAGTGCTCCCGGACCCCGCCTGAACACTGAAGCTTTCTTT.

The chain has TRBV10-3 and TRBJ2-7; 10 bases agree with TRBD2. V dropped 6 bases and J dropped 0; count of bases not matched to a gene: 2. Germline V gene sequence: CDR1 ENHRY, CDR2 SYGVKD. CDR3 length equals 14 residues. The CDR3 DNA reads TGTGCCATCAGGGCTAGCGGGAGCTCCTACGAGCAGTACTTC. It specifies CAIRASGSSYEQYF.

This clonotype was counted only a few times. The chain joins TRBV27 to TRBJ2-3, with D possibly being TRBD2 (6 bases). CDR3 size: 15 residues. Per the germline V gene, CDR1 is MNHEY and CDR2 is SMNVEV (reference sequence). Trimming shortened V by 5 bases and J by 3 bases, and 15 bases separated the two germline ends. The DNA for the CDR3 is TGTGCCAGCAGTGCCATGGGGGGTAGAACAGATACGCAGTATTTT. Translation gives CASSAMGGRTDTQYF.

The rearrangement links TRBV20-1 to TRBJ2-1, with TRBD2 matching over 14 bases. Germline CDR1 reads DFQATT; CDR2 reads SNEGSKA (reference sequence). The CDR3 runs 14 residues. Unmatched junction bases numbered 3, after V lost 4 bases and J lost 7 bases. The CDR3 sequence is CSATTSGRANEQFF. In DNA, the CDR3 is TGCAGTGCTACGACTAGCGGGAGGGCGAATGAGCAGTTCTTC.

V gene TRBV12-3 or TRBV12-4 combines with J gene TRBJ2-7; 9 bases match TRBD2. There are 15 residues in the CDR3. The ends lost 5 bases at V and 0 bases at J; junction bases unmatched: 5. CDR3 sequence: CASSTKAGGSYEQYF. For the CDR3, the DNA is TGTGCCAGCAGTACTAAAGCGGGAGGCTCCTACGAGCAGTACTTC.

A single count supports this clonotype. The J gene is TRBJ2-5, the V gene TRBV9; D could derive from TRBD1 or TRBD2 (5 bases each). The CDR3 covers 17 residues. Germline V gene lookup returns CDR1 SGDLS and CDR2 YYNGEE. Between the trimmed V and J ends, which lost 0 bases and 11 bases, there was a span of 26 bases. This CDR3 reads CASSVVGSSGAPNEQYF. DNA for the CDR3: TGTGCCAGCAGCGTAGTAGGTTCGTCCGGGGCCCCCAATGAGCAGTACTTC. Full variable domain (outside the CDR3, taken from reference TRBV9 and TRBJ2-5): DSGVTQTPKHLITATGQRVTLRCSPRSGDLSVYWYQQSLDQGLQFLIQYYNGEERAKGNILERFSAQQFPDLHSELNLSSLELGDSALYFCASSVVGSSGAPNEQYFGPGTRLLVL.

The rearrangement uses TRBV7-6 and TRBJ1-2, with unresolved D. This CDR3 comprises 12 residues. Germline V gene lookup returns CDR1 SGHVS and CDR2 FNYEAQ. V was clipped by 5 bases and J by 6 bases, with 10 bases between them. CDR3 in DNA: TGTGCCAGCAGCGGGCACGGCGATGGCTACACCTTC. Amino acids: CASSGHGDGYTF.